The TCR beta chain described here comes from a study of technical replicates of blood from a handful of donors. TCRdb's table, derived via immunoSEQ multiplex PCR, lists solely in-frame clones and lacks some. This table holds around 9,000 clones, 91% found once. The ends lost 2 bases at V and 5 bases at J; junction bases unmatched: 9. This CDR3 region has 16 residues. Germline V lookup: CDR1 MNHEY, CDR2 SVGAGI. This TCR derives from a human donor in good health. The rearrangement joins TRBV6-5 to TRBJ2-5; 9 bases agree with TRBD2. Sequencing was performed on PBMCs. The CDR3 DNA reads TGTGCCAGCAGTTACGCGTTAGCGGGAGATTTGGAGACCCAGTACTTC. Translation gives CASSYALAGDLETQYF.